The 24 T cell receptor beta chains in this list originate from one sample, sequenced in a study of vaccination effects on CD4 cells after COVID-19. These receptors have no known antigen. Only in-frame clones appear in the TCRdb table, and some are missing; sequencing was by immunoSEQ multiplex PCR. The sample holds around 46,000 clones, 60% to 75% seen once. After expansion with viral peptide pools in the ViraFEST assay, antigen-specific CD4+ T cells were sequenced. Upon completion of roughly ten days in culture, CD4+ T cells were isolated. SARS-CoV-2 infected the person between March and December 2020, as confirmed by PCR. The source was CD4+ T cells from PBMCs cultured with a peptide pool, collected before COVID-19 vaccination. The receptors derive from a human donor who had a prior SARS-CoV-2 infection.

Here the CDR3 reads CSVRKADPTDTQYF. CDR3 bases: TGCAGCGTTAGAAAAGCGGACCCCACAGATACGCAGTATTTT. The chain carries TRBV29-1 and TRBJ2-3; possibly TRBD2 for D (5 bases). Germline CDR1 is SQVTM and CDR2 is ANQGSEA. The V gene lost 5 bases and the J gene lost 2 bases, with 14 bases spanning the gap. The CDR3 runs 14 residues.

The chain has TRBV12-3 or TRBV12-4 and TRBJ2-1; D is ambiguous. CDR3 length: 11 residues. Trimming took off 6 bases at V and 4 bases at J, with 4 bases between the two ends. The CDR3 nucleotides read TGTGCCAGCAGGGGTTACAATGAGCAGTTCTTC. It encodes CASRGYNEQFF.

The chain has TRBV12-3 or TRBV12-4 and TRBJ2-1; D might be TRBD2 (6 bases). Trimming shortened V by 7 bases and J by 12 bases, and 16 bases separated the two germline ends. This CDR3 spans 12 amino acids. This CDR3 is CASTAGTQLQFF. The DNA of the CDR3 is TGTGCCAGCACCGCCGGGACTCAACTGCAGTTCTTC.

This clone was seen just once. This CDR3 is CASSPRQGALDGYTF. DNA for the CDR3: TGTGCCAGCAGTCCCCGACAGGGGGCCCTGGATGGCTACACCTTC. The V and J genes are TRBV7-6 and TRBJ1-2; 10 positions match TRBD1. The CDR3 is made up of 15 amino acids. Looked up from germline, CDR1 is SGHVS and CDR2 is FNYEAQ. J lost 6 bases, V lost 6 bases, and 10 bases had no gene match.

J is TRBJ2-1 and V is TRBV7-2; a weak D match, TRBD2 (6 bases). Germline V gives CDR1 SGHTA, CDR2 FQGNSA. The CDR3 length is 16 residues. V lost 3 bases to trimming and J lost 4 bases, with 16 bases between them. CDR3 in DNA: TGTGCCAGCAGCTTCGACCGGGGGTTGGGGTACAATGAGCAGTTCTTC. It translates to CASSFDRGLGYNEQFF.

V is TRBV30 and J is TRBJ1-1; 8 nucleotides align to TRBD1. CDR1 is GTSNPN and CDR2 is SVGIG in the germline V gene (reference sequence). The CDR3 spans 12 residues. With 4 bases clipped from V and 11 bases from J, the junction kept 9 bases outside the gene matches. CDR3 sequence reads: CAWIPRGPNAFF. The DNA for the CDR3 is TGTGCCTGGATTCCCAGGGGGCCGAATGCTTTCTTT.

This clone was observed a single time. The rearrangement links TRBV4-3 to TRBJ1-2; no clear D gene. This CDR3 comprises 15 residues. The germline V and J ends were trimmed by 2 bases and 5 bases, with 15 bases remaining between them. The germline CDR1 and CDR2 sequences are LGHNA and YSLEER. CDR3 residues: CASSQHSRPSYGYTF. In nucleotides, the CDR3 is TGCGCCAGCAGCCAACACAGCCGACCCTCATATGGCTACACCTTC.

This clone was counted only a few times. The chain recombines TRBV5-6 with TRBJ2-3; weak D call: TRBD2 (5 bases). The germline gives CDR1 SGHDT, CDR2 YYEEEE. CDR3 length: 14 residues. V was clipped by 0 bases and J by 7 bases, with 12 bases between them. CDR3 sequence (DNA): TGTGCCAGCAGCTTGGAAAGTGGGAGATATACGCAGTATTTT. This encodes CASSLESGRYTQYF.

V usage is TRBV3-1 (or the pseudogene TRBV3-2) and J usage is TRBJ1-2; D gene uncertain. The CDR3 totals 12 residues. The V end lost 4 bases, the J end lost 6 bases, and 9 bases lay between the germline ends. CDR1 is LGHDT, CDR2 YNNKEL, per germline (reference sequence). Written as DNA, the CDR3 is TGTGCCAGCAGCCTATGGACTGATGGCTACACCTTC. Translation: CASSLWTDGYTF.

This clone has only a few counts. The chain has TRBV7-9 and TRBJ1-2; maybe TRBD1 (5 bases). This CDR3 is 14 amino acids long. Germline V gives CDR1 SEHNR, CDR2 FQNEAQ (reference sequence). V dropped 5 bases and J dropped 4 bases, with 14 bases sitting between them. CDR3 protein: CASSPFGGFYGYTF. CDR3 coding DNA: TGTGCCAGCAGCCCCTTTGGGGGGTTCTATGGCTACACCTTC.

For the CDR3, the DNA is TGTGCCAGCAGTCAGACTAGCGGGAGGGCCGGGAGCGAGCAGTACTTC. This encodes CASSQTSGRAGSEQYF. The chain joins TRBV3-1 (or the pseudogene TRBV3-2) to TRBJ2-7; 14 bases line up with TRBD2. This CDR3 has 16 amino acids. Per the germline V gene, CDR1 is LGHDT and CDR2 is YNNKEL (reference sequence). The trim removed 6 bases at V and 6 bases at J, leaving 10 bases unmatched.

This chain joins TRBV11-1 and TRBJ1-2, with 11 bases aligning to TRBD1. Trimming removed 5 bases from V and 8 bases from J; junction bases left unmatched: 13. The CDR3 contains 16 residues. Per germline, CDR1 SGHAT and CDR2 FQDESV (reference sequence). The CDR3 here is CASSEMWTGGARGYTF. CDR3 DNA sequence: TGTGCCAGCAGCGAAATGTGGACAGGGGGCGCAAGAGGCTACACCTTC.

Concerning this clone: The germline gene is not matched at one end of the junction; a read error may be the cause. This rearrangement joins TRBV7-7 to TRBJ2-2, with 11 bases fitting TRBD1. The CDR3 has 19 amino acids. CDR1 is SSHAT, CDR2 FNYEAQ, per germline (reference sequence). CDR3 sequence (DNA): TGTGCTAGCAGCTTTCTTCCCGGACAGGGGGCGCCGGACACCGGGGAGCTGTTTTTT. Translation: CASSFLPGQGAPDTGELFF.

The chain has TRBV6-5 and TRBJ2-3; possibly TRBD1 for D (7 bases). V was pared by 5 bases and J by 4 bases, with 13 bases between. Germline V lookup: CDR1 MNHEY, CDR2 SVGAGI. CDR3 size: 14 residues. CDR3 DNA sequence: TGTGCCAGCAGTCTGACAGGGAGGTCAGATACGCAGTATTTT. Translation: CASSLTGRSDTQYF.

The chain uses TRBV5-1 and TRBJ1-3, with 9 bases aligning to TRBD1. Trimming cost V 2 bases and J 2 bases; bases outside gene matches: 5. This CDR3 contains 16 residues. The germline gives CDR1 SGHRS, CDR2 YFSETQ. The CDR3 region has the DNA TGCGCCAGCAGCTTTGCCGGGACAGGGCCTGGAAACACCATATATTTT. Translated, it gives CASSFAGTGPGNTIYF.

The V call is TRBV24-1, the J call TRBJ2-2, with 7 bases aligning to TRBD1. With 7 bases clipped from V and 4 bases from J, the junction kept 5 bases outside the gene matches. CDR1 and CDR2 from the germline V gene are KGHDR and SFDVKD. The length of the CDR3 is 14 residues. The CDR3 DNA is TGTGCCACCAGGACAACAGGGGCCACCGGGGAGCTGTTTTTT. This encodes CATRTTGATGELFF.

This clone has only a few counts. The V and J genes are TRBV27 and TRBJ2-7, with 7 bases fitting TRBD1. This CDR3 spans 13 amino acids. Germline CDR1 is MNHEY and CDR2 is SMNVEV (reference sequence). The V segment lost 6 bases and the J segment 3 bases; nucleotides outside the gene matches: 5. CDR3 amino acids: CASSGQENYEQYF. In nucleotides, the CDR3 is TGTGCCAGCAGCGGACAGGAGAACTACGAGCAGTACTTC.

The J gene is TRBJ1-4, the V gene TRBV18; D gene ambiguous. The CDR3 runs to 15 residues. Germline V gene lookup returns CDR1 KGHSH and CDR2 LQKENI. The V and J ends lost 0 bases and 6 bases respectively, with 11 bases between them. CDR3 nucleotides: TGTGCCAGCTCACCACCAGAGGGTATCGATGAAAAACTGTTTTTT. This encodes CASSPPEGIDEKLFF.

CDR3 nucleotide sequence: TGTGCCAGCAGTCAGCCCGGGACAGGTTATGGTGAAGCTTTCTTT. Amino acid sequence: CASSQPGTGYGEAFF. V and J are TRBV6-6 and TRBJ1-1; 8 bases are a match to TRBD1. Germline V CDR1 and CDR2: MNHNY, SVGAGI (reference sequence). V lost 5 bases, J lost 7 bases, and 12 bases stayed unmatched. The CDR3 has 15 amino acids.

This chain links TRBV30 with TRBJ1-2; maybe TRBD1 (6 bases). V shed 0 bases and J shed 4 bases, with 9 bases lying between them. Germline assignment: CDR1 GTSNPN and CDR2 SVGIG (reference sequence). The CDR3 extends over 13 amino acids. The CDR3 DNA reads TGTGCCTGGAGTGTACAGGGTGTCTATGGCTACACCTTC. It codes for CAWSVQGVYGYTF.

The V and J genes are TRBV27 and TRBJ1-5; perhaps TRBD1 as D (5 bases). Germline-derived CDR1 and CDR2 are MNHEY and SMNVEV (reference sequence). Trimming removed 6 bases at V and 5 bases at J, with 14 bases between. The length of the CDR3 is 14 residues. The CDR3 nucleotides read TGTGCCAGCAGCCTCCGGGTGGGGGATCAGCCCCAGCATTTT. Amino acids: CASSLRVGDQPQHF.

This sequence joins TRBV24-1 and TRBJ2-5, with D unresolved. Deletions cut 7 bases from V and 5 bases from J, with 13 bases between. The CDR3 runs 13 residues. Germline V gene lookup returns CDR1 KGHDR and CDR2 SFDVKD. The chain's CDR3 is CATSPKLGETQYF. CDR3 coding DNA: TGTGCCACCAGCCCCAAGTTGGGGGAGACCCAGTACTTC.

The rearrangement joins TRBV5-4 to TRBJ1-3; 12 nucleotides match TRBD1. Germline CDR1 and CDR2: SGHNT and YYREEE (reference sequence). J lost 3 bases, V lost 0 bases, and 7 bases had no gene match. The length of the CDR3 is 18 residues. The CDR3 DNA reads TGTGCCAGCAGCTTGGGCGGGACAGGGGGCCAGTATGGAAACACCATATATTTT. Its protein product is CASSLGGTGGQYGNTIYF. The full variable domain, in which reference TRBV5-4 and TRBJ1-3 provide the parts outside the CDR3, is ETGVTQSPTHLIKTRGQQVTLRCSSQSGHNTVSWYQQALGQGPQFIFQYYREEENGRGNFPPRFSGLQFPNYSSELNVNALELDDSALYLCASSLGGTGGQYGNTIYFGEGSWLTVV.

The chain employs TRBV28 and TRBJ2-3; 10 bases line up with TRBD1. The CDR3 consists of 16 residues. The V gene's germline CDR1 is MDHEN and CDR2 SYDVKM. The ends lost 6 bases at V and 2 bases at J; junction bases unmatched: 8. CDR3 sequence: CASSQPGQGSTDTQYF. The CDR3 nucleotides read TGTGCCAGCAGCCAGCCGGGACAGGGGTCCACAGATACGCAGTATTTT.